This entry is about one TCR beta chain. Its antigen is still unknown. The entry originates in a study of cytomegalovirus exposure and HLA in healthy donors. Study-wide background: As an earlier analysis found, around 190 million T cells yielded about 120 million unique TCR beta sequences. Study-wide results and caveats: CMV serostatus was the only recorded immune exposure for donors. 87-base-pair reads could not separate some V segments, including TRBV6-2 and TRBV6-3.

The PCR had 60 Vbeta and 13 Jbeta primers. Assay used: immunoSEQ multiplex PCR; TCRdb lists only in-frame clones, some missing. Among roughly 120,000 clones listed, approximately 82% were seen once. Trimming stripped 1 base from V and 9 bases from J, with 11 bases between. The CDR3 runs to 13 residues. CDR1 and CDR2 (germline): SGHTA, FQGNSA. The receptor was derived from a man under 40 in good health and CMV-seropositive. The chain is built from TRBV7-2 and TRBJ2-3; D may be TRBD1 (6 bases). Sequenced sample: PBMCs. DNA of the CDR3: TGTGCCAGCAGCTTAGGGGGGCAGGGGACGCAGTATTTT. This sequence encodes CASSLGGQGTQYF.